Each of the 26 T cell receptor beta chains below was sequenced from the same sample in a study of blood T cell repertoires in COVID-19. Sequencing was performed with immunoSEQ multiplex PCR; in TCRdb, only in-frame clones are kept and a portion is missing. The table includes a few hundred thousand clones, around 86% detected once. The sequenced material came from peripheral blood. The receptors derive from a man in his forties who had recovered from COVID-19.

This clone was seen a handful of times. The V gene is TRBV7-2, the J gene TRBJ2-3; 7 bases map to TRBD2. V dropped 5 bases and J dropped 2; count of bases not matched to a gene: 10. CDR3 length: 16 residues. CDR1 is SGHTA and CDR2 is FQGNSA in the germline V gene. The CDR3 sequence: CASSGRLATATDTQYF. In DNA, the CDR3 is TGTGCCAGCAGCGGCCGACTAGCCACGGCCACAGATACGCAGTATTTT.

The V and J genes are TRBV20-1 and TRBJ2-5; TRBD1 is a possible D gene (6 bases). Germline CDR1 and CDR2: DFQATT and SNEGSKA (reference sequence). V lost 5 bases and J lost 5, with 9 bases in between. The CDR3 spans 11 residues. CDR3 residues: CSAGGQETQYF. Here the CDR3 DNA reads TGCAGTGCTGGGGGCCAGGAGACCCAGTACTTC.

The chain recombines TRBV5-4 with TRBJ2-3; weak D call: TRBD1 (5 bases). Germline values: CDR1 SGHNT, CDR2 YYREEE (reference sequence). The CDR3 spans 14 residues. V dropped 3 bases and J dropped 0 bases, with 8 bases sitting between them. Written as DNA, the CDR3 is TGTGCCAGCAGCTCCCGACAGAGCACAGATACGCAGTATTTT. It encodes CASSSRQSTDTQYF.

Here the CDR3 reads CASSLQGAGNTIYF. CDR3 sequence (DNA): TGTGCCAGCAGTCTACAGGGGGCTGGAAACACCATATATTTT. This rearrangement joins TRBV6-6 to TRBJ1-3; 8 nucleotides line up with TRBD1. Germline CDR1 is MNHNY and CDR2 is SVGAGI (reference sequence). The ends lost 5 bases at V and 2 bases at J; junction bases unmatched: 2. The CDR3 has 14 amino acids.

The rearrangement uses TRBV19 and TRBJ2-5; 11 nucleotides match TRBD1. CDR1 LNHDA and CDR2 SQIVND come from the germline V gene (reference sequence). With V trimmed by 6 bases and J by 3 bases, 3 bases remained unmatched. The CDR3 has 14 residues. CDR3 sequence: CASRKGQGEETQYF. The CDR3 nucleotides are TGTGCCAGTAGAAAGGGACAGGGGGAAGAGACCCAGTACTTC.

The V and J genes are TRBV15 and TRBJ2-2; TRBD2 might be the D (5 bases). The CDR3 is 15 amino acids. The V end was cut by 6 bases, the J end by 0 bases, with 11 bases between. Germline CDR1 is LNHNV and CDR2 is YYDKDF (reference sequence). CDR3 in DNA: TGTGCCACCAGGCAAACTAGTACGAACACCGGGGAGCTGTTTTTT. Protein sequence: CATRQTSTNTGELFF.

DNA for the CDR3: TGTGCCACCAGCCTGGACAGGGCCACCGGCGAGCAGTACTTC. It codes for CATSLDRATGEQYF. The chain couples TRBV15 to TRBJ2-7; 8 nucleotides agree with TRBD1. Losses at the gene ends were 5 bases for V and 6 bases for J; bases not matched to a gene: 9. CDR1 LNHNV and CDR2 YYDKDF come from the germline V gene (reference sequence). The CDR3 covers 14 residues.

V gene TRBV5-5 combines with J gene TRBJ2-1, with D hard to call. The length of the CDR3 is 11 residues. Germline V gene data show CDR1 as SGHKS and CDR2 as YYEKEE (reference sequence). V shed 2 bases and J shed 7 bases, with 4 bases lying between them. The CDR3 here is CASSFRNEQFF. The DNA for the CDR3 is TGTGCCAGCAGCTTCAGGAATGAGCAGTTCTTC.

The V call is TRBV5-1, the J call TRBJ1-2; D remains unclear. The length of the CDR3 is 14 residues. CDR1 is SGHRS, CDR2 YFSETQ, per germline. Deletions cut 4 bases from V and 7 bases from J, with 17 bases between. CDR3 loop: CASSPTGGEGGYTF. DNA of the CDR3: TGCGCCAGCAGCCCCACCGGCGGTGAAGGTGGCTACACCTTC. The complete variable domain, with remaining parts taken from reference TRBV5-1 and TRBJ1-2, reads KAGVTQTPRYLIKTRGQQVTLSCSPISGHRSVSWYQQTPGQGLQFLFEYFSETQRNKGNFPGRFSGRQFSNSRSEMNVSTLELGDSALYLCASSPTGGEGGYTFGSGTRLTVV.

The chain couples TRBV27 to TRBJ1-5, with TRBD1 matching 7 bases. The ends lost 2 bases at V and 3 bases at J; junction bases unmatched: 4. This CDR3 has 15 residues. Germline values: CDR1 MNHEY, CDR2 SMNVEV (reference sequence). The CDR3 nucleotides are TGTGCCAGCAGTTTAACCGGACAGGACAATCAGCCCCAGCATTTT. It translates to CASSLTGQDNQPQHF.

This chain's CDR3 is CASRRIMGNQPQHF. The CDR3 coding sequence is TGTGCCAGCAGGCGGATCATGGGCAATCAGCCCCAGCATTTT. The chain links TRBV27 to TRBJ1-5; D not resolved. Deletions cut 6 bases from V and 2 bases from J, with 11 bases between. This CDR3 has 14 amino acids. CDR1 and CDR2 from the germline V gene are MNHEY and SMNVEV (reference sequence).

V and J are TRBV9 and TRBJ2-7, with 9 bases fitting TRBD2. The CDR3 extends over 13 amino acids. The germline gives CDR1 SGDLS, CDR2 YYNGEE. After removal of 3 bases from V and 5 bases from J, the junction contained 3 bases not matched to a gene. CDR3 sequence reads: CASSATSGHEQYF. Written as DNA, the CDR3 is TGTGCCAGCAGCGCGACTAGCGGCCACGAGCAGTACTTC.

The chain joins TRBV5-6 to TRBJ1-3, with 8 positions matching TRBD1. From germline, CDR1 is SGHDT and CDR2 YYEEEE. This CDR3 spans 16 amino acids. V was clipped by 3 bases and J by 4 bases; unmatched bases: 9. CDR3 DNA: TGTGCCAGCAGCTGGAAGGACAGGGTGGGAGGAAACACCATATATTTT. It encodes CASSWKDRVGGNTIYF.

Concerning this clone itself: A junction boundary mismatches the germline segment, possibly from a read error. This sample includes further DNA sequences coding for the same CDR3. The rearrangement joins TRBV11-3 to TRBJ2-1; 11 bases match TRBD2. Germline CDR1 is SGHNT and CDR2 is YENEEA. This CDR3 region has 16 residues. In DNA, the CDR3 is TGTGCCAGCAGTTTAGCGGGAGGGAGCTCCTACAATGAGCAGTTCTTC. Residues: CASSLAGGSSYNEQFF.

V gene TRBV5-4 combines with J gene TRBJ2-1, with D maybe TRBD2 (6 bases). V was pared by 2 bases and J by 5 bases, with 14 bases between. Germline loops: CDR1 SGHNT, CDR2 YYREEE (reference sequence). The CDR3 runs to 15 residues. CDR3 amino acids: CASSFQRVKDNEQFF. The DNA of the CDR3 is TGTGCCAGCAGCTTCCAGCGGGTGAAAGACAATGAGCAGTTCTTC.

The J gene is TRBJ2-7, the V gene TRBV6-1, with 13 bases lining up with TRBD2. The CDR3 covers 17 residues. CDR1 is MNHNS and CDR2 is SASEGT in the germline V gene. J gave up 2 bases and V 1 base, and 5 bases lay outside the gene matches. Here the CDR3 reads CASSEGLGTSGAYEQYF. CDR3 DNA sequence: TGTGCCAGCAGTGAAGGTCTCGGGACTAGCGGGGCCTACGAGCAGTACTTC.

The chain is built from TRBV28 and TRBJ2-1; 9 nucleotides align to TRBD1. Per the germline V gene, CDR1 is MDHEN and CDR2 is SYDVKM. Trimming cost V 5 bases and J 7 bases; bases outside gene matches: 6. CDR3 length: 14 amino acids. This chain's CDR3 is CASSKPGQGNEQFF. CDR3 in DNA: TGTGCCAGCAGTAAACCGGGACAGGGAAATGAGCAGTTCTTC.

The gene calls are TRBV7-2 and TRBJ2-1; 8 nucleotides match TRBD1. Germline V CDR1 and CDR2: SGHTA, FQGNSA. V dropped 3 bases and J dropped 9; count of bases not matched to a gene: 7. The CDR3 has 14 amino acids. CDR3 region: CASSLTGAGSEQFF. CDR3 DNA sequence: TGTGCCAGCAGCTTGACAGGGGCCGGGAGTGAGCAGTTCTTC.

This clone was seen only a few times. The chain has TRBV4-3 and TRBJ2-6; TRBD1 agrees at 9 bases. Losses at the gene ends were 3 bases for V and 4 bases for J; bases not matched to a gene: 7. This CDR3 is 17 amino acids long. Per the germline V gene, CDR1 is LGHNA and CDR2 is YSLEER. The CDR3 bases are TGCGCCAGCAGCCAGACCCGGACAGGGGCCGGGGCCAACGTCCTGACTTTC. This sequence encodes CASSQTRTGAGANVLTF.

The rearrangement links TRBV7-2 to TRBJ2-3; D is unclear. With 6 bases removed from V and 1 base from J, the gap between germline ends came to 8 bases. CDR1 SGHTA and CDR2 FQGNSA come from the germline V gene. CDR3 length: 13 amino acids. The CDR3 spells CASSPPGTDTQYF. DNA for the CDR3: TGTGCCAGCAGTCCCCCGGGCACAGATACGCAGTATTTT.

This sequence joins TRBV6-5 and TRBJ2-3; 10 bases align to TRBD2. The CDR3 loop spans 14 amino acids. With 10 bases clipped from V and 6 bases from J, the junction kept 10 bases outside the gene matches. Germline V gives CDR1 MNHEY, CDR2 SVGAGI. CDR3 protein: CATRTSGVLDTQYF. The CDR3 DNA reads TGTGCCACCCGGACTAGCGGAGTATTGGATACGCAGTATTTT.

This clone was counted a single time. V gene TRBV5-4 combines with J gene TRBJ1-2, with D possibly TRBD1 on 5 matching bases. V was clipped by 0 bases and J by 0 bases, with 9 bases between them. Germline V gene data show CDR1 as SGHNT and CDR2 as YYREEE (reference sequence). The CDR3 is made up of 15 amino acids. For the CDR3, the DNA is TGTGCCAGCAGCTTGGAAGGGGTTGCTAACTATGGCTACACCTTC. Translation: CASSLEGVANYGYTF.

J is TRBJ2-7 and V is TRBV7-5; TRBD2, as called in the table, went unchecked against the DNA. TRBV7-5 is a recognized pseudogene. CDR3 length equals 16 residues. The CDR3 nucleotides read TGTGCCAGAAGCTTCCTCCCTGCGGCACCTAACTACGAGCAGTACTTC. This gives the protein CARSFLPAAPNYEQYF.

The rearrangement uses TRBV5-1 and TRBJ2-2; 9 bases match TRBD2. Trimming removed 4 bases from V and 7 bases from J; junction bases left unmatched: 14. The CDR3 runs 17 residues. Germline CDR1 is SGHRS and CDR2 is YFSETQ. The CDR3 protein is CASSPPGGGRGDGELFF. DNA of the CDR3: TGCGCCAGCAGCCCCCCGGGGGGCGGGAGGGGTGACGGGGAGCTGTTTTTT.

This chain uses TRBV7-9 with TRBJ1-1, with 10 bases aligning to TRBD1. Trimming at V came to 3 bases and at J to 5 bases, leaving 3 bases not matched to a gene. The CDR3 has 14 residues. Looked up from germline, CDR1 is SEHNR and CDR2 is FQNEAQ (reference sequence). As DNA, the CDR3 is TGTGCCAGCAGCTTTAGGGACAGGGGAACTGAAGCTTTCTTT. Its translation is CASSFRDRGTEAFF.

The chain couples TRBV9 to TRBJ2-3; 13 bases are shared with TRBD2. The CDR3 sequence is 17 residues long. J lost 6 bases, V lost 2 bases, and 9 bases had no gene match. Germline CDR1 and CDR2: SGDLS and YYNGEE. The CDR3, as DNA: TGTGCCAGCAGCGTTAATAGACTAGCGGGAGGAGGCGATACGCAGTATTTT. Encoded protein: CASSVNRLAGGGDTQYF.